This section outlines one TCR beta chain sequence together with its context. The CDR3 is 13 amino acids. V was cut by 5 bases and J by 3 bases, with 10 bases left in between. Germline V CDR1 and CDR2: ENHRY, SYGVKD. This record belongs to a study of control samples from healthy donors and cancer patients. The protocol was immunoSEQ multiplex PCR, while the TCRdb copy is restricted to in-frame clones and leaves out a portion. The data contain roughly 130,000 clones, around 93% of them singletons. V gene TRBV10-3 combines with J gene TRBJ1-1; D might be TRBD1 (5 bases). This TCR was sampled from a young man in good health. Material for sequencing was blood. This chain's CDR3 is CAISQGLDTEAFF. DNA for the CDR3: TGTGCCATCAGTCAGGGTCTAGACACTGAAGCTTTCTTT.